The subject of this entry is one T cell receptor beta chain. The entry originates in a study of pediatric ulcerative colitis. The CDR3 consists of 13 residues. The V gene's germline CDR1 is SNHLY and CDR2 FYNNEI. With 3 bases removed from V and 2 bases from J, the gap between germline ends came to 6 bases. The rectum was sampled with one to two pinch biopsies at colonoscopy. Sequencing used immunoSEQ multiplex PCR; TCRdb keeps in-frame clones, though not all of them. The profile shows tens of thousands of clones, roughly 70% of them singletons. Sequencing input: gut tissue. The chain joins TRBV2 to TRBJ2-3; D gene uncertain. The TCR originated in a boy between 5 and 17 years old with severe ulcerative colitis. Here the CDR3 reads CASSEDHTDTQYF. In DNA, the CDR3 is TGTGCCAGCAGTGAGGATCACACAGATACGCAGTATTTT.